This T cell receptor beta chain was captured in a study of T cell responses to AZD1222 COVID-19 vaccine. The study's findings and limits: The sample set comprised mostly white British donors with more females, and clonal diversity was possibly underestimated. Repertoire collection took place solely once the T cell response had peaked. Spike regions recognized by vaccine-associated CD4 TCRs spanned the protein, led by 160-218 and 743-854.

In the case of this clone: The antigen is not known.

Sequencing was performed with immunoSEQ multiplex PCR; in TCRdb, only in-frame clones are kept and a portion is missing. The sample carries about 130,000 clones, about 90% recorded once. The sequence derives from an adult in good health. The starting material was peripheral blood, obtained on day 0 of AZD1222 vaccination.

The CDR3 is CASSSTPRSDTQYF. CDR3 bases: TGTGCCAGCAGCTCCACCCCTAGGTCAGATACGCAGTATTTT. The chain uses TRBV9 and TRBJ2-3, with no clear D. Germline V gene data show CDR1 as SGDLS and CDR2 as YYNGEE. The V and J ends lost 4 bases and 4 bases respectively, with 13 bases between them. The CDR3 loop spans 14 amino acids.